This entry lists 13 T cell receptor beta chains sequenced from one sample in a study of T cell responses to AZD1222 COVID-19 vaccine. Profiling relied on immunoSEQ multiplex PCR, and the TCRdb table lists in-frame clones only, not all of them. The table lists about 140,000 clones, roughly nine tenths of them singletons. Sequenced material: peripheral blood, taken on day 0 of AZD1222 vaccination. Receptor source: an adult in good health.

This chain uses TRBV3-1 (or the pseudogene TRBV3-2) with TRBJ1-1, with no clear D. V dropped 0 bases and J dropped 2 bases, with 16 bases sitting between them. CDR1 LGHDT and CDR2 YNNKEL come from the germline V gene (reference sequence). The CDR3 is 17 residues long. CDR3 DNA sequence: TGTGCCAGCAGCCAAGATTGGGTTCCCCGCCAAAACACTGAAGCTTTCTTT. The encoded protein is CASSQDWVPRQNTEAFF.

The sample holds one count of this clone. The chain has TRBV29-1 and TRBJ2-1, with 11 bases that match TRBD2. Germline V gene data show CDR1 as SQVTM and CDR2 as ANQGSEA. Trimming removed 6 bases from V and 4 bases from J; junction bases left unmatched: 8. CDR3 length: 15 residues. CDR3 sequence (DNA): TGCAGCGTCAGTCTCAGACTAGCGGGATACAATGAGCAGTTCTTC. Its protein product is CSVSLRLAGYNEQFF.

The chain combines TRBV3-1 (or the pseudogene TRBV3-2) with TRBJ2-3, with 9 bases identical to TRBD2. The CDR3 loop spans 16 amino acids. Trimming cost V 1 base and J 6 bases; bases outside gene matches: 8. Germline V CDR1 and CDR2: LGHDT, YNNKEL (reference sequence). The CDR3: CASSQGLADLYDTQYF. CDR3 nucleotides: TGTGCCAGCAGCCAAGGACTAGCGGACCTATATGATACGCAGTATTTT.

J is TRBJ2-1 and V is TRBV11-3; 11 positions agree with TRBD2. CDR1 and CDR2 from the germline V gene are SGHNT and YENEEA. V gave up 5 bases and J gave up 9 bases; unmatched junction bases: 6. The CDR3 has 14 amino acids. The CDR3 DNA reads TGTGCCAGCAGCGCTAGCGGGAGGAGGAGTGAGCAGTTCTTC. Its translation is CASSASGRRSEQFF.

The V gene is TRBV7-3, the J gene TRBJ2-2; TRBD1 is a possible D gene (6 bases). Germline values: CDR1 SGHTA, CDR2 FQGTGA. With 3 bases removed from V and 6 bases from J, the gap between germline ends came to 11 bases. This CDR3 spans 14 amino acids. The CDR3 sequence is CASSLHRDSGELFF. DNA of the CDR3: TGTGCCAGCAGCTTGCACAGGGATTCCGGGGAGCTGTTTTTT.

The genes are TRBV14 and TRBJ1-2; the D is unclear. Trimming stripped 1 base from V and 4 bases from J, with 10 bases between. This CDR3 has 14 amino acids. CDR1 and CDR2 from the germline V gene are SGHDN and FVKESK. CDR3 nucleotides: TGTGCCAGCAGCCAAGGGTCGGCGCTCTATGGCTACACCTTC. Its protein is CASSQGSALYGYTF.

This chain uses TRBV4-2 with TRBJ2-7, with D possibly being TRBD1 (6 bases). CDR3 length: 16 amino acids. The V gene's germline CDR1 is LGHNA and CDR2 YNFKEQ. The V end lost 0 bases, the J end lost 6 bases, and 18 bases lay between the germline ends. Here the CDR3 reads CASSQDRRGSTGEQYF. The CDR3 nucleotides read TGTGCCAGCAGCCAAGATCGAAGGGGGAGTACAGGCGAGCAGTACTTC.

CDR3 loop: CASSQGRRMNTEAFF. CDR3 sequence (DNA): TGTGCCAGCAGCCAGGGACGGCGGATGAACACTGAAGCTTTCTTT. This sequence joins TRBV5-8 and TRBJ1-1; TRBD1 is a possible D gene (5 bases). The germline V gene encodes CDR1 SGHTS and CDR2 YDEGEE. The CDR3 runs to 15 residues. The V gene lost 4 bases and the J gene lost 0 bases, with 13 bases spanning the gap.

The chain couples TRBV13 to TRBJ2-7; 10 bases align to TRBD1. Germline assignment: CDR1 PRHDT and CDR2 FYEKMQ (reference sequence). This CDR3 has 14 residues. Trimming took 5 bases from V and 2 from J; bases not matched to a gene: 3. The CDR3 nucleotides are TGTGCCAGCAGCCCGACAGGGGGCCCCTACGAGCAGTACTTC. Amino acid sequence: CASSPTGGPYEQYF.

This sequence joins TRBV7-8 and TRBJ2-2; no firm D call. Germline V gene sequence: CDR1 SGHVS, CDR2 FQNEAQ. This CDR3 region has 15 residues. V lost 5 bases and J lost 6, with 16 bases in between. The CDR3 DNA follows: TGTGCCAGCAGCGTGCGGCCCTACAGCGCCGGGGAGCTGTTTTTT. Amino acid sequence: CASSVRPYSAGELFF. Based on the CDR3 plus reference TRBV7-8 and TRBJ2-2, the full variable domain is GAGVSQSPRYKVAKRGQDVALRCDPISGHVSLFWYQQALGQGPEFLTYFQNEAQLDKSGLPSDRFFAERPEGSVSTLKIQRTQQEDSAVYLCASSVRPYSAGELFFGEGSRLTVL.

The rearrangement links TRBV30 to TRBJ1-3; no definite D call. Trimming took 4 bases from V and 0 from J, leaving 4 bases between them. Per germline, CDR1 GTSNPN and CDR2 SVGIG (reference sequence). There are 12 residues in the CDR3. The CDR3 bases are TGTGCCTGGAAGAGCTCTGGAAACACCATATATTTT. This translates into CAWKSSGNTIYF. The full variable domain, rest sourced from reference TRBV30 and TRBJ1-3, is SQTIHQWPATLVQPVGSPLSLECTVEGTSNPNLYWYRQAAGRGLQLLFYSVGIGQISSEVPQNLSASRPQDRQFILSSKKLLLSDSGFYLCAWKSSGNTIYFGEGSWLTVV.

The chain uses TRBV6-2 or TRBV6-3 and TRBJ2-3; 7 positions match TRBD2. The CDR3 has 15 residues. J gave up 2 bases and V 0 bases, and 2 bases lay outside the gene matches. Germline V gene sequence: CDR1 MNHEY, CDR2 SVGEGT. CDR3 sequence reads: CASSYSAGDTDTQYF. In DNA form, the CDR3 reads TGTGCCAGCAGTTACTCGGCGGGAGACACAGATACGCAGTATTTT.

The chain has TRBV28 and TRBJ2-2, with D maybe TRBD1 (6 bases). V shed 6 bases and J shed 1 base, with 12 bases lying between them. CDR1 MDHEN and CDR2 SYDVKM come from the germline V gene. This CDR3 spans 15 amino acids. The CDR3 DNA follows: TGTGCCAGCAGGACCGGACAGAGGAACACCGGGGAGCTGTTTTTT. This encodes CASRTGQRNTGELFF.